This is a list of T cell receptor beta chains from one sample in a study of blood T cell repertoires in COVID-19. TCRdb's copy holds only in-frame clones and misses some; the assay was immunoSEQ multiplex PCR. The sample includes under 500,000 clones, 80% to 90% of them seen just once. The sequenced sample was peripheral blood. Receptors were obtained from a woman aged 30 to 39 with acute or convalescent COVID-19. CDR3s include the opening cysteine and the closing phenylalanine or tryptophan. The D gene is left open where the match is weak. Clone size is not always given. Where it is, it says once, few, many or a class for expanded clones.

D | J | size | V | DNA | CDR3
TRBD1 | TRBJ2-5 | - | TRBV5-1 | TGCGCCAGCAGCTTAGGGACAGGACAAGAGACCCAGTACTTC | CASSLGTGQETQYF
- | TRBJ1-1 | few | TRBV18 | TGTGCCAGCTCATCGACAGGCGGGTCTGAAGCTTTCTTT | CASSSTGGSEAFF
TRBD1 | TRBJ1-1 | - | TRBV27 | TGTGCCAGCAGCACACGGACAGGGGTTATGAACACTGAAGCTTTCTTT | CASSTRTGVMNTEAFF
- | TRBJ1-5 | - | TRBV28 | TGTGCCAGCAGTTCGCGGGGTCTCGGTCAGCCCCAGCATTTT | CASSSRGLGQPQHF
TRBD1 | TRBJ1-4 | - | TRBV4-1 | TGCGCCAGCAGCCAAGCCGGGACAGCACTCTATATTAATGAAAAACTGTTTTTT | CASSQAGTALYINEKLFF
- | TRBJ2-3 | - | TRBV6-4 | TGTGCCAGCTCCTGGAGGGCTACCAGCACAGATACGCAGTATTTT | CASSWRATSTDTQYF
TRBD2 | TRBJ2-5 | - | TRBV5-4 | TGTGCCAGCAGCTTGGTTCCTAGCGGGGGGGCTCGCGAGACCCAGTACTTC | CASSLVPSGGARETQYF
- | TRBJ1-5 | - | TRBV20-1 | TGCAGTGCTAGTAGAAGGGACACTTCTAGCAATCAGCCCCAGCATTTT | CSASRRDTSSNQPQHF
- | TRBJ2-3 | - | TRBV7-9 | TGTGCCAGCAGCTTAGTTAGGACTAGCACAGATACGCAGTATTTT | CASSLVRTSTDTQYF
- | TRBJ2-7 | - | TRBV18 | TGTGCCAGCTCACGGTCAGGCGTTACCTACGAGCAGTACTTC | CASSRSGVTYEQYF
- | TRBJ1-2 | - | TRBV30 | TGTGCCTGGAGTGAGCACAGGGTAAACGGCTACACCTTC | CAWSEHRVNGYTF
- | TRBJ2-7 | - | TRBV30 | TGTGCCTGGAGTGTAGGGGTCTCTTCGGAGCAGTACTTC | CAWSVGVSSEQYF
- | TRBJ1-1 | - | TRBV5-8 | TGTGCCAGCAGCTTGGGCTTCCGAGAGACTGAAGCTTTCTTT | CASSLGFRETEAFF
- | TRBJ2-2 | once | TRBV11-3 | TGTGCCAGCAGCTTATCCCGGGGTGGCACCGGGGAGCTGTTTTTT | CASSLSRGGTGELFF
- | TRBJ2-1 | once | TRBV29-1 | TGCAGCGTTGAAGATTGGGCGAACTCCTACAATGAGCAGTTCTTC | CSVEDWANSYNEQFF
TRBD1 | TRBJ1-2 | - | TRBV30 | TGTGCCTGGAGTGTACGGGACAGGGGTCACTATGGCTACACCTTC | CAWSVRDRGHYGYTF
- | TRBJ2-3 | - | TRBV18 | TGTGCCAGCTCACCTCGTCTAGAAACAGATACGCAGTATTTT | CASSPRLETDTQYF
TRBD1 | TRBJ2-2 | - | TRBV5-8 | TGTGCCAGCAGCTTGGCCATTGGACAGGGAGGTGGGGAGCTGTTTTTT | CASSLAIGQGGGELFF
- | TRBJ2-1 | - | TRBV24-1 | TGTGCCACCAGTGACCCGACACGTTTGACCAATGAGCAGTTCTTC | CATSDPTRLTNEQFF
TRBD1 | TRBJ1-6 | - | TRBV5-4 | TGTGCCAGCAGCTTGGGACAGGGGGCGACGAATTCACCCCTCCACTTT | CASSLGQGATNSPLHF
- | TRBJ2-2 | - | TRBV4-2 | TGTGCCAGCAGCCCGAGTCGGGGGGCTGCCGGGGAGCTGTTTTTT | CASSPSRGAAGELFF
TRBD2 | TRBJ2-1 | - | TRBV3-1/TRBV3-2 | TGTGCCAGCAGCCTAGCCGGGACTATTCTCAATGAGCAGTTCTTC | CASSLAGTILNEQFF
TRBD1 | TRBJ1-2 | few | TRBV3-1/TRBV3-2 | TGTGCCAGCAGCTTTCCCGGGACAGGGGAGCCTGGCTACACCTTC | CASSFPGTGEPGYTF
- | TRBJ1-1 | - | TRBV19 | TGTGCCAGTAGTCTTTACCGGGGGGTCGCTGAAGCTTTCTTT | CASSLYRGVAEAFF
TRBD1 | TRBJ1-2 | - | TRBV30 | TGTGCCGGCGCAGGGGGTAGCGACTACACCTTC | CAGAGGSDYTF
TRBD2 | TRBJ2-3 | once | TRBV5-4 | TGTGCCAGCAGCTTCGGCGGGGGGACCACAGATACGCAGTATTTT | CASSFGGGTTDTQYF
TRBD1 | TRBJ2-2 | - | TRBV6-5 | TGTGCCAGCATACGGACAGGGGCCTACACCGGGGAGCTGTTTTTT | CASIRTGAYTGELFF
- | TRBJ2-5 | - | TRBV28 | TGTGCCAGCAGTTCCCCGACAGCGGGTGAAGAGACCCAGTACTTC | CASSSPTAGEETQYF
- | TRBJ2-3 | - | TRBV5-4 | TGTGCCAGCAGCTTGGCTTCTCGGGGAAGCACAGATACGCAGTATTTT | CASSLASRGSTDTQYF
- | TRBJ1-4 | - | TRBV5-1 | TGCGCCAGCAGCTTACGGCGTGGGGGGGAAAAACTGTTTTTT | CASSLRRGGEKLFF
- | TRBJ2-2 | - | TRBV19 | TGTGCCAGTATTAAGAACAGGGGGGGTAGCACCGGGGAGCTGTTTTTT | CASIKNRGGSTGELFF
- | TRBJ1-1 | few | TRBV5-1 | TGCGCCAGCAGCTTGGCAGGGCGGAACACTGAAGCTTTCTTT | CASSLAGRNTEAFF
- | TRBJ2-7 | - | TRBV14 | TGTGCCAGCAGCCAATCCTACGGTCGATCTTACGACGAGCAGTACTTC | CASSQSYGRSYDEQYF
- | TRBJ2-2 | - | TRBV5-6 | TGTGCCAGCAGCCCTCACACGAACACCGGGGAGCTGTTTTTT | CASSPHTNTGELFF
TRBD1 | TRBJ2-7 | - | TRBV19 | TGTGCCAGTAGCTACCGGGACAGGGGCTACGAGCAGTACTTC | CASSYRDRGYEQYF
- | TRBJ2-6 | - | TRBV27 | TGTGCCAGCAGTTTGTCCGGGGTTAGGTCAGCTGGGGCCAACGTCCTGACTTTC | CASSLSGVRSAGANVLTF
- | TRBJ2-7 | - | TRBV5-1 | TGCGCCAGCAGCAAATCAAACAGGGTTTCGGGCGAGCAGTACTTC | CASSKSNRVSGEQYF
TRBD1 | TRBJ1-6 | - | TRBV18 | TGTGCCAGCTCAGGTGTTGACAGGGGTCCAAATTCACCCCTCCACTTT | CASSGVDRGPNSPLHF
- | TRBJ1-5 | - | TRBV4-1 | TGCGCCAGCAGCCACGTGAGGGTGAATCAGCCCCAGCATTTT | CASSHVRVNQPQHF
TRBD1 | TRBJ2-7 | - | TRBV18 | TGTGCCAGCTCACTCGGACAGGGCACCTCCTACGAGCAGTACTTC | CASSLGQGTSYEQYF
- | TRBJ2-3 | once | TRBV14 | TGTGCCAGCAGCCAAGATCTGGGCCACATCACAGATACGCAGTATTTT | CASSQDLGHITDTQYF
- | TRBJ2-3 | - | TRBV7-9 | TGTGCCAGCAGTCAACCGGGGGGCCGTGCTAGCACAGATACGCAGTATTTT | CASSQPGGRASTDTQYF
- | TRBJ1-3 | - | TRBV19 | TGTGCCAGTGCCAGGGAATACTCTGGAAACACCATATATTTT | CASAREYSGNTIYF
TRBD2 | TRBJ2-3 | - | TRBV18 | TGTGCCAGCTCGCGGGGGGGATCATCAGATACGCAGTATTTT | CASSRGGSSDTQYF
- | TRBJ1-1 | - | TRBV28 | TGTGCCAGCAATGCCCTCAGGGGAAAAGACACTGAAGCTTTCTTT | CASNALRGKDTEAFF
TRBD2 | TRBJ2-5 | - | TRBV5-6 | TGTGCCAGCAGCTGGGGACTACCCGACCAAGAGACCCAGTACTTC | CASSWGLPDQETQYF
- | TRBJ2-5 | - | TRBV9 | TGTGCCAGCAGCGTAGATTCCAGGGCCGAGACCCAGTACTTC | CASSVDSRAETQYF
- | TRBJ1-5 | once | TRBV4-1 | TGCGCCAGCAGCCAACCAACAGGCAGGGGCACAAATCAGCCCCAGCATTTT | CASSQPTGRGTNQPQHF
- | TRBJ1-6 | - | TRBV18 | TGTGCCAGCTCACCAAACGGGATGTGGAATTCACCCCTCCACTTT | CASSPNGMWNSPLHF
TRBD1 | TRBJ1-1 | - | TRBV5-1 | TGCGCCAGCAGCCGTGGGACAGAGGGAACTGAAGCTTTCTTT | CASSRGTEGTEAFF
TRBD1 | TRBJ2-7 | - | TRBV29-1 | TGCAGCGTTGGGCGACAGGGGGCCTCCTACGAGCAGTACTTC | CSVGRQGASYEQYF
TRBD1 | TRBJ2-5 | - | TRBV2 | TGTGCCAGCAGGGGACAGCCCCAAGAGACCCAGTACTTC | CASRGQPQETQYF
- | TRBJ2-3 | - | TRBV10-3 | TGTGCCAACAGGGCTCCCTCCACAGATACGCAGTATTTT | CANRAPSTDTQYF
- | TRBJ2-1 | once | TRBV12-3/TRBV12-4 | TGTGCCAGCAGCACGGTATCTGAGCAGTTCTTC | CASSTVSEQFF
- | TRBJ2-5 | - | TRBV3-1/TRBV3-2 | TGTGCCAGCAGCCAAGTTGGCAGGAAAGGAGAGACCCAGTACTTC | CASSQVGRKGETQYF
- | TRBJ2-7 | - | TRBV28 | TGTGCCAGCAGCTCAGGAGGGAGTAACGACGAGCAGTACTTC | CASSSGGSNDEQYF
- | TRBJ2-5 | - | TRBV6-1 | TGTGCCAGCAGTGAAGGGGCCAGGGTTTTAGAGACCCAGTACTTC | CASSEGARVLETQYF